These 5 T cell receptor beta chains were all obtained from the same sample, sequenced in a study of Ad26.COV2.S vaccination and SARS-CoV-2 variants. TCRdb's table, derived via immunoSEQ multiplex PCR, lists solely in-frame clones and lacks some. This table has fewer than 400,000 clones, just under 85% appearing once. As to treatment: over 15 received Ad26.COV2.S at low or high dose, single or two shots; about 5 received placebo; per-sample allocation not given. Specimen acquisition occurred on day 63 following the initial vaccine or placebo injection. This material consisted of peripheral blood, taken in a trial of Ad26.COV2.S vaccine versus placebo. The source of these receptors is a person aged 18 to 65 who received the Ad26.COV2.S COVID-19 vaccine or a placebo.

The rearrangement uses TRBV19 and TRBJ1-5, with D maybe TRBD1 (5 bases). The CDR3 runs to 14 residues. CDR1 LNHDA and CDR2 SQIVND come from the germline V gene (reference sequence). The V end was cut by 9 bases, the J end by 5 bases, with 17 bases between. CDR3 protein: CASAGGVGHQPQHF. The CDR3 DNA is TGTGCCAGCGCGGGGGGGGTCGGTCATCAGCCCCAGCATTTT.

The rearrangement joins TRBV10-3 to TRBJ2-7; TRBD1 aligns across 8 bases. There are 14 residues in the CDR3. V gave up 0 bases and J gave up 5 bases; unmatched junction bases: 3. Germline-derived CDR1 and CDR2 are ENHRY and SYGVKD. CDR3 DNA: TGTGCCATCAGTGAGTCGACAGGGGCTGACGAGCAGTACTTC. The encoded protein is CAISESTGADEQYF.

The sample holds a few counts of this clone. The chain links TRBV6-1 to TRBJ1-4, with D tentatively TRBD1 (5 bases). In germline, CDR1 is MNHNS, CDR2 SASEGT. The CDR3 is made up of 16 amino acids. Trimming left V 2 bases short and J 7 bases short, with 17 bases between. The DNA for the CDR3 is TGTGCCAGCAGTGAAACTCTCGGCCAGGGTGGTGAAAAACTGTTTTTT. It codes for CASSETLGQGGEKLFF.

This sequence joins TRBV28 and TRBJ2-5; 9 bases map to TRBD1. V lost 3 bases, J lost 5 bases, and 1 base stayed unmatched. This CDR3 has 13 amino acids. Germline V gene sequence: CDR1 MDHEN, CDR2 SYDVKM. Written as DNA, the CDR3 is TGTGCCAGCAGTTTGGACAGGGGTGAGACCCAGTACTTC. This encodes CASSLDRGETQYF.

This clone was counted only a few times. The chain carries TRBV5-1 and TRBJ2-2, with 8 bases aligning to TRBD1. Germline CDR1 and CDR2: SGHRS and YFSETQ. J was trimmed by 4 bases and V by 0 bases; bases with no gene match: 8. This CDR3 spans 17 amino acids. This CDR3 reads CASSLVVGQGSTGELFF. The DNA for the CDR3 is TGCGCCAGCAGCTTGGTGGTAGGACAGGGTTCCACCGGGGAGCTGTTTTTT. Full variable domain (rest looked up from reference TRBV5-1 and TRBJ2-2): KAGVTQTPRYLIKTRGQQVTLSCSPISGHRSVSWYQQTPGQGLQFLFEYFSETQRNKGNFPGRFSGRQFSNSRSEMNVSTLELGDSALYLCASSLVVGQGSTGELFFGEGSRLTVL.